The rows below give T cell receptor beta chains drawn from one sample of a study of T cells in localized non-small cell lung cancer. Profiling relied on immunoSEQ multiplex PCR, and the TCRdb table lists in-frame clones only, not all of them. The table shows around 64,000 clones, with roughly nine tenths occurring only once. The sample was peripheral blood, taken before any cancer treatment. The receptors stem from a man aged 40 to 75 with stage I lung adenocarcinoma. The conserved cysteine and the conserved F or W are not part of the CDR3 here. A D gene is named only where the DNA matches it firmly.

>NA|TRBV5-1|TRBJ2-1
ASSPTSFVDYNEQF
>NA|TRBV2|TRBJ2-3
ASSAGQGDTQY
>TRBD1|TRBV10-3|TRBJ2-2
ASAGQGVTGELF
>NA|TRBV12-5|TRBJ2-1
ASGSGGRGHNEQF
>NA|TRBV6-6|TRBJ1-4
ASTGALGEKLF
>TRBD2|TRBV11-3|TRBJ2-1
ASSSRTSGSYNEQF
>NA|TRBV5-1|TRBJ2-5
ASSIPGSKQETQY
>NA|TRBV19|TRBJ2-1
ASSISLVLATGQVGYNEQF
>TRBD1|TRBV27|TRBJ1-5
ASSQGTGANQPQH
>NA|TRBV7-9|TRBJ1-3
ASSLNSGSSGNTIY
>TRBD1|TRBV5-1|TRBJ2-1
ASGRTGGNEQF
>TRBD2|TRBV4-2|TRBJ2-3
ASSQDGTRADTQY
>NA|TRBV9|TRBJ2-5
ASSVNRGAQETQY
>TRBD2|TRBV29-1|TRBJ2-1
SGLRAGVNEQF
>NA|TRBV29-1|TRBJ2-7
SVRGVHEQY